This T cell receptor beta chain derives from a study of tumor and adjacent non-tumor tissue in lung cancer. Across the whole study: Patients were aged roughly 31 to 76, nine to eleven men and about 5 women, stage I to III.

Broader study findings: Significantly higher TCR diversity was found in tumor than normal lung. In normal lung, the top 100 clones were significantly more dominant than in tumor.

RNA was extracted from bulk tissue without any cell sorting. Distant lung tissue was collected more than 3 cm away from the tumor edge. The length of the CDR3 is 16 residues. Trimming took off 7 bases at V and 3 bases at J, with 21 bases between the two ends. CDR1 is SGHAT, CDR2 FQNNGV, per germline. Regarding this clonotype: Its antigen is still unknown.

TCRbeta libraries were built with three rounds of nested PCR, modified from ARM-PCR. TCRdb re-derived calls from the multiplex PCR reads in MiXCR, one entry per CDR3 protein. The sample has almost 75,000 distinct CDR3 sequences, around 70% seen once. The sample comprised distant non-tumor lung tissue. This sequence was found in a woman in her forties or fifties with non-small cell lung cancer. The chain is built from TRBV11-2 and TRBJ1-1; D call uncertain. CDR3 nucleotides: TGTGCCAGCAAATTACGAGTCGGCCGTGGAGACACTGAAGCTTTCTTT. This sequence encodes CASKLRVGRGDTEAFF.